This T cell receptor beta chain derives from a study of shared clonotypes between healthy human individuals. As for the study in general: Donors consisted of two women and a few men between 18 and 49.

Findings and limits, study-wide: Generally, naive subsets came out with larger estimated richness than memory subsets. Around 4.7% of naive CD4 clonotypes were shared across several donors.

The method was immunoSEQ multiplex PCR; TCRdb's version includes in-frame clones alone and lacks a portion of them. This table has approximately 2.5 million clones, 80% to 95% appearing once. As concerns this clone: The target antigen is unknown. Other DNA sequences within the sample encode an identical CDR3.

The CDR3 consists of 13 residues. Trimming pared 0 bases from V and 1 base from J, leaving 5 bases between. Germline lookup yields CDR1 SGHRS and CDR2 YFSETQ. Sequencing was performed on naive CD4+ T cells from PBMCs. Subset noted: CD45RA+ positively selected. The J gene is TRBJ2-7, the V gene TRBV5-1; no clear D gene. This receptor was identified in a man between 18 and 35 years old in good health. Some clones in this sample may be carry-over from other donors' samples. CDR3 sequence reads: CASSLVGSYEQYF. The DNA of the CDR3 is TGCGCCAGCAGCTTGGTGGGTTCCTACGAGCAGTACTTC.